The 24 T cell receptor beta chains presented below share a single source sample, sequenced in a study of vaccination effects on CD4 cells after COVID-19. These receptors have no known antigen. Expansion of antigen-specific CD4+ T cells with viral peptide pools was carried out by the ViraFEST assay before sequencing. CD4+ T cells were isolated after about nine days of culture. Sometime from March through December 2020, the person acquired a SARS-CoV-2 infection that PCR confirmed. TCRdb's table, derived via immunoSEQ multiplex PCR, lists solely in-frame clones and lacks some. The table has roughly 70,000 clones, 73% seen once. This specimen was CD4+ T cells from PBMCs cultured with HIV peptides, taken before COVID-19 vaccination. The sample's subset: HIV-1 Nef peptide pool negative control/reference culture. The receptors here all came from a human donor who had a prior SARS-CoV-2 infection.

Written as DNA, the CDR3 is TGTGCCAGCAGTGATCGGAGATCAACTAATGAAAAACTGTTTTTT. This gives the protein CASSDRRSTNEKLFF. The chain employs TRBV2 and TRBJ1-4; no clear D. The CDR3 runs 15 residues. Trimming took off 3 bases at V and 0 bases at J, with 8 bases between the two ends. CDR1 and CDR2 (germline): SNHLY, FYNNEI.

This clone was detected ten times or more. V usage is TRBV6-6 and J usage is TRBJ1-1; 7 bases align to TRBD1. CDR1 and CDR2 from the germline V gene are MNHNY and SVGAGI (reference sequence). The ends lost 7 bases at V and 1 base at J; junction bases unmatched: 6. There are 14 residues in the CDR3. DNA of the CDR3: TGTGCCAGCATACGAGGGACAGAGAACACTGAAGCTTTCTTT. As protein: CASIRGTENTEAFF.

The chain combines TRBV27 with TRBJ1-6, with D perhaps TRBD1 (6 bases). V was shortened by 5 bases and J by 10 bases, with 21 bases between the two germline ends. This CDR3 is 16 amino acids long. The germline V gene encodes CDR1 MNHEY and CDR2 SMNVEV (reference sequence). The CDR3 DNA is TGTGCCAGCAGTAGGGGGTCCTCTGGGCAGGCATCACCCCTCCACTTT. Its protein is CASSRGSSGQASPLHF.

The rearrangement links TRBV19 to TRBJ1-2, with D possibly being TRBD1 (5 bases). The germline V and J ends were trimmed by 4 bases and 4 bases, with 16 bases remaining between them. The CDR3 extends over 15 amino acids. Germline V gene sequence: CDR1 LNHDA, CDR2 SQIVND (reference sequence). The CDR3: CASSRGPGASYGYTF. In DNA, the CDR3 is TGTGCCAGTAGTAGGGGACCCGGCGCCTCCTATGGCTACACCTTC.

CDR3 nucleotides: TGTGCCAGCAGTTATGGACCCCCCTCTGGAAACACCATATATTTT. Amino acids: CASSYGPPSGNTIYF. The chain combines TRBV6-5 with TRBJ1-3; D is unclear. This CDR3 has 15 amino acids. Germline CDR1 and CDR2: MNHEY and SVGAGI. Trimming cost V 3 bases and J 0 bases, with 9 bases left between them.

This clone was found once. V usage is TRBV30 and J usage is TRBJ1-2; D not resolved. The germline V and J ends were trimmed by 5 bases and 8 bases, with 15 bases remaining between them. Germline V gene data show CDR1 as GTSNPN and CDR2 as SVGIG (reference sequence). This CDR3 has 12 amino acids. The CDR3 DNA sequence: TGTGCCTGGGGCCCACTACTTCTCGGCTACACCTTC. Translation: CAWGPLLLGYTF.

The gene calls are TRBV7-9 and TRBJ2-3; D is perhaps TRBD1 (5 bases). Germline V gives CDR1 SEHNR, CDR2 FQNEAQ (reference sequence). The CDR3 extends over 14 amino acids. V was trimmed by 5 bases and J by 0 bases, leaving 9 bases between them. The DNA for the CDR3 is TGTGCCAGCAGCCCGGACAAGAGCACAGATACGCAGTATTTT. Translated, it gives CASSPDKSTDTQYF.

V is TRBV9 and J is TRBJ2-2, with D unclear. This CDR3 comprises 14 residues. Germline V gives CDR1 SGDLS, CDR2 YYNGEE. V dropped 0 bases and J dropped 6 bases, with 9 bases sitting between them. CDR3 DNA sequence: TGTGCCAGCAGCGTAGCTATTTATTCCGGGGAGCTGTTTTTT. This encodes CASSVAIYSGELFF.

The chain couples TRBV11-3 to TRBJ2-1; 11 nucleotides align to TRBD2. CDR3 length equals 15 residues. CDR1 is SGHNT and CDR2 is YENEEA in the germline V gene. V gave up 4 bases and J gave up 7 bases; unmatched junction bases: 6. As DNA, the CDR3 is TGTGCCAGCAGCTATTCGACTAGCGGGACGAATGAGCAGTTCTTC. Translation: CASSYSTSGTNEQFF.

This chain connects TRBV9 to TRBJ2-1; weak D call: TRBD2 (5 bases). The CDR3 runs to 13 residues. The germline V gene encodes CDR1 SGDLS and CDR2 YYNGEE. V lost 3 bases and J 8 bases, leaving 12 bases between the germline ends. The CDR3 region is CASSAGLTHEQFF. DNA of the CDR3: TGTGCCAGCAGCGCCGGACTGACTCATGAGCAGTTCTTC.

This chain links TRBV9 with TRBJ2-3; possibly TRBD1 for D (6 bases). The germline V gene encodes CDR1 SGDLS and CDR2 YYNGEE. The length of the CDR3 is 15 residues. Trimming removed 3 bases at V and 6 bases at J, with 17 bases between. The CDR3 DNA reads TGTGCCAGCAGCGGGGACACCTCCTGGTATGATACGCAGTATTTT. Translation: CASSGDTSWYDTQYF.

V and J are TRBV30 and TRBJ2-7; 8 positions match TRBD1. V was clipped by 4 bases and J by 5 bases; unmatched bases: 10. Germline V gene sequence: CDR1 GTSNPN, CDR2 SVGIG (reference sequence). This CDR3 spans 14 amino acids. CDR3 bases: TGTGCCTGGAACCGGGACAGGTCTGCGCACGAGCAGTACTTC. This codes for CAWNRDRSAHEQYF.

The J gene is TRBJ2-1, the V gene TRBV20-1, with D possibly TRBD2 on 6 matching bases. Germline V gene data show CDR1 as DFQATT and CDR2 as SNEGSKA (reference sequence). The CDR3 extends over 15 amino acids. V gave up 3 bases and J gave up 10 bases, with 22 bases separating them. The CDR3 reads CSASHSHLPGEEQFF. In DNA form, the CDR3 reads TGCAGTGCTAGTCATTCCCACCTACCGGGGGAGGAGCAGTTCTTC.

The chain employs TRBV6-5 and TRBJ1-5; D remains ambiguous. Trimming shortened V by 6 bases and J by 3 bases, and 9 bases separated the two germline ends. This CDR3 has 13 residues. Germline lookup yields CDR1 MNHEY and CDR2 SVGAGI. CDR3 region: CASRYRDNQPQHF. The CDR3 region has the DNA TGTGCCAGCAGATACAGAGACAATCAGCCCCAGCATTTT.

This clone was picked up one time. This rearrangement joins TRBV6-5 to TRBJ2-5; D not certain. CDR3 length: 12 residues. V lost 5 bases, J lost 4 bases, and 8 bases lay in between. CDR1 is MNHEY and CDR2 is SVGAGI in the germline V gene. CDR3 in DNA: TGTGCCAGCAGTACCCCCGGAGAGACCCAGTACTTC. Protein sequence: CASSTPGETQYF.

CDR3: CASSRTLTSGGTDTQYF. For the CDR3, the DNA is TGTGCCAGCAGCCGGACCCTAACTAGCGGGGGTACAGATACGCAGTATTTT. The gene calls are TRBV7-2 and TRBJ2-3, with 11 positions matching TRBD2. This CDR3 has 17 amino acids. Germline V gene sequence: CDR1 SGHTA, CDR2 FQGNSA. The V and J ends lost 5 bases and 3 bases, in that order; junction bases with no gene match: 10.

The chain employs TRBV12-5 and TRBJ1-5; D not resolved. Trimming removed 3 bases at V and 7 bases at J, with 16 bases between. The germline CDR1 and CDR2 sequences are LGHNT and FRNRAP. The CDR3 has 15 residues. CDR3 nucleotides: TGTGCTAGTGGTTTCTCGGGCCCTATCGGGCAGCCCCAGCATTTT. This translates into CASGFSGPIGQPQHF.

V gene TRBV23-1 combines with J gene TRBJ1-1, with D possibly being TRBD1 (6 bases). TRBV23-1 is known as an ORF, though its function is uncertain. Trimming removed 0 bases at V and 3 bases at J, with 20 bases between. This CDR3 contains 18 residues. Here the CDR3 reads CASSQSPSGGGRDTEAFF. The CDR3, as DNA: TGCGCCAGCAGTCAATCGCCGTCGGGGGGCGGGCGGGACACTGAAGCTTTCTTT.

V usage is TRBV5-5 and J usage is TRBJ1-3; 8 bases fit TRBD1. V lost 4 bases to trimming and J lost 3 bases; unmatched junction nucleotides: 9. The CDR3 extends over 16 amino acids. Germline CDR1 SGHKS, CDR2 YYEKEE (reference sequence). CDR3 residues: CASSPFDTGGGNTIYF. The CDR3, as DNA: TGTGCCAGCAGCCCGTTTGATACAGGGGGTGGAAACACCATATATTTT.

This clone came up a few times. The genes are TRBV5-1 and TRBJ2-1, with 10 bases matching TRBD2. The CDR3 length is 15 residues. Looked up from germline, CDR1 is SGHRS and CDR2 is YFSETQ. The V and J ends lost 2 bases and 8 bases, in that order; junction bases with no gene match: 7. The CDR3 DNA is TGCGCCAGCAGCTTATCTAGCGGGAGTCAAGATGAGCAGTTCTTC. Translated: CASSLSSGSQDEQFF.

The CDR3 sequence: CASRGTQGIGADTQYF. CDR3 DNA: TGCGCCAGCAGGGGCACCCAGGGGATAGGCGCAGATACGCAGTATTTT. The genes are TRBV5-1 and TRBJ2-3; the D gene is possibly TRBD1 (6 bases). V lost 5 bases, J lost 4 bases, and 20 bases lay in between. CDR3 length: 16 amino acids. Germline lookup yields CDR1 SGHRS and CDR2 YFSETQ.

The chain is built from TRBV5-1 and TRBJ1-2, with TRBD1 matching 11 bases. V was clipped by 3 bases and J by 7 bases; unmatched bases: 5. The CDR3 sequence is 14 residues long. Germline loops: CDR1 SGHRS, CDR2 YFSETQ. For the CDR3, the DNA is TGCGCCAGCAGCTCCGGGACAGGGGGATCTGGCTACACCTTC. Amino acids: CASSSGTGGSGYTF.

This chain joins TRBV5-5 and TRBJ2-7; TRBD1 matches 10 bases. Trimming took 7 bases from V and 0 from J; bases not matched to a gene: 4. Germline CDR1 is SGHKS and CDR2 is YYEKEE (reference sequence). This CDR3 has 14 amino acids. CDR3 bases: TGTGCCAGCTTGGGACAGGGGAGCTCCTACGAGCAGTACTTC. It specifies CASLGQGSSYEQYF.

For the CDR3, the DNA is TGCGCCAGCAGTCAATACAGCGTGTCAGGTAATTCCCACGAGCAGTACTTC. Its translation: CASSQYSVSGNSHEQYF. This sequence joins TRBV23-1 and TRBJ2-7; D is uncertain. TRBV23-1 is an ORF for which the function is uncertain. The CDR3 spans 17 residues. V shed 1 base and J shed 5 bases, with 21 bases lying between them.